The clone carrying this T cell receptor (beta chain) has ten or more counts. This sample is drawn from a study of T cells in Graves' hyperthyroidism and ophthalmopathy. The length of the CDR3 is 15 residues. V lost 7 bases, J lost 1 base, and 15 bases lay in between. CDR1 is SNHLY, CDR2 FYNNEI, per germline. TCR beta CDR3 region amplification was performed from RNA transcripts. The HTBI primer set served for first-round RT-PCR of the TCR CDR3. TCRdb independently ran MiXCR on the multiplex PCR reads; one entry per CDR3 protein. This table has hundreds of thousands of distinct CDR3 sequences, under 20% appearing once.

The chain has TRBV2 and TRBJ2-3; no clear D. Sample: blood. The TCR comes from a woman aged 25-40 years with Graves' hyperthyroidism. In DNA, the CDR3 is TGTGCCAGCAAGTTTGAGCGAAAAGGCACAGATACGCAGTATTTT. Encoded protein: CASKFERKGTDTQYF.